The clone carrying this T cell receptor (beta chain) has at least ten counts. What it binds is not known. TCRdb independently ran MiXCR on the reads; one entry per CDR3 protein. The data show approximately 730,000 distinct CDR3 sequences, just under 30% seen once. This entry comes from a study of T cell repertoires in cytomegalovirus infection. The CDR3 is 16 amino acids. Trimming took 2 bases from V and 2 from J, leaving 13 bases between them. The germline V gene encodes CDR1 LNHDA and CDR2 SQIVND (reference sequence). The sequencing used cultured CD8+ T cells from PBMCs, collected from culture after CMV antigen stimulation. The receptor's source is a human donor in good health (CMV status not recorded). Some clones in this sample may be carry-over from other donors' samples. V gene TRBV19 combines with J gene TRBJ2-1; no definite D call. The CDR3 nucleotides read TGTGCCAGTAGTATAAGTTTAGGTTACCCCTACAATGAGCAGTTCTTC. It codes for CASSISLGYPYNEQFF.